Listed here are 10 T cell receptor beta chains from one sample, sequenced in a study of regulatory T cells in long-lasting Graves disease. The sample's time point: newly diagnosed GD, antithyroid drugs for less than 3 months. RNA from PBMCs was the source of the TCR library. For TCR beta, libraries came from iRepertoire HTBI primers and Arm-PCR of CDR3 regions. One entry per CDR3 protein results from TCRdb running MiXCR on the multiplex PCR reads. This sample has approximately 300,000 distinct CDR3 sequences, with more than 15% found just once. Here the sequenced sample was peripheral blood mononuclear cells (PBMCs), taken at new diagnosis, from a patient treated with antithyroid drugs. Source of these receptors: a female donor with Graves disease.

This clonotype has only one observation. Possible read error: a much larger clone is one base away. This chain uses TRBV28 with TRBJ2-7; TRBD2 matches 12 bases. There are 15 residues in the CDR3. In germline, CDR1 is MDHEN, CDR2 SYDVKM. V lost 5 bases and J lost 6; bases outside the gene matches: 8. Here the CDR3 DNA reads TGTGCCAGCAGTGAGTCGAGACTAGCGGGAGTCGAGCAGTACTTC. Translating gives CASSESRLAGVEQYF. Looking up the rest from reference TRBV28 and TRBJ2-7 gives the full variable domain: DVKVTQSSRYLVKRTGEKVFLECVQDMDHENMFWYRQDPGLGLRLIYFSYDVKMKEKGDIPEGYSVSREKKERFSLILESASTNQTSMYLCASSESRLAGVEQYFGPGTRLTVT.

This clonotype showed up many times. V usage is TRBV28 and J usage is TRBJ2-5, with 11 nucleotides matching TRBD2. The CDR3 loop spans 17 amino acids. The germline gives CDR1 MDHEN, CDR2 SYDVKM. The ends lost 3 bases at V and 4 bases at J; junction bases unmatched: 10. DNA of the CDR3: TGTGCCAGCAGTTTGGTGTTACTAGCGGGAGTGGGAGAGACCCAGTACTTC. Amino acids: CASSLVLLAGVGETQYF.

This clonotype was seen at least ten times. V is TRBV12-5 and J is TRBJ2-5; the match to TRBD2 covers 7 bases. Germline trimming cut 7 bases from V and 2 bases from J; bases unmatched to any gene: 4. The CDR3 is 13 residues long. Looked up from germline, CDR1 is LGHNT and CDR2 is FRNRAP. Written as DNA, the CDR3 is TGTGCTAGTGCTAGCGGAGTTCAAGAGACCCAGTACTTC. It codes for CASASGVQETQYF.

This clonotype was picked up many times. At one end, the junction sequence differs from germline, possibly due to a read error. The gene calls are TRBV6-2 or TRBV6-3 and TRBJ1-2; D is unresolved. The CDR3 loop spans 16 amino acids. Germline CDR1 MNHEY, CDR2 SVGEGT. CDR3 region: CAGSDTGRLLNYGYTF. The CDR3 nucleotides are TGTGCCGGCAGTGACACGGGAAGATTGTTGAACTATGGCTACACCTTC.

In this sample, this clonotype turned up many times. J is TRBJ2-7 and V is TRBV11-2; D not certain. The length of the CDR3 is 16 residues. V lost 5 bases to trimming and J lost 0 bases, with 17 bases between them. CDR1 is SGHAT and CDR2 is FQNNGV in the germline V gene. CDR3 sequence (DNA): TGTGCCAGCAGCCTCGCGTTTAAAGTTAGCTCCTACGAGCAGTACTTC. It translates to CASSLAFKVSSYEQYF. The full variable domain, its missing parts supplied by reference TRBV11-2 and TRBJ2-7, is EAGVAQSPRYKIIEKRQSVAFWCNPISGHATLYWYQQILGQGPKLLIQFQNNGVVDDSQLPKDRFSAERLKGVDSTLKIQPAKLEDSAVYLCASSLAFKVSSYEQYFGPGTRLTVT.

This clonotype was picked up a small number of times. J is TRBJ2-5 and V is TRBV5-1; the D is unclear. V was pared by 4 bases and J by 1 base, with 14 bases between. CDR3 length: 15 amino acids. The V gene's germline CDR1 is SGHRS and CDR2 YFSETQ. CDR3 DNA sequence: TGCGCCAGCAGCCGTCACGGACCGGCCCAAGAGACCCAGTACTTC. Its translation is CASSRHGPAQETQYF.

The chain employs TRBV20-1 and TRBJ2-7, with 12 bases that match TRBD2. Germline CDR1 DFQATT, CDR2 SNEGSKA (reference sequence). V lost 3 bases and J lost 3; bases outside the gene matches: 6. The CDR3 covers 15 residues. The CDR3: CSASGRLAGDYEQYF. CDR3 sequence (DNA): TGCAGTGCTAGCGGGCGACTAGCGGGAGACTACGAGCAGTACTTC.

The chain employs TRBV4-1 and TRBJ2-3; maybe TRBD2 (6 bases). The CDR3 consists of 17 residues. Germline V gene lookup returns CDR1 MGHRA and CDR2 YSYEKL. The germline V and J ends were trimmed by 4 bases and 14 bases, with 31 bases remaining between them. The CDR3 region is CASSRTTGGISPIYPYF. CDR3 DNA: TGCGCCAGCAGCCGGACGACTGGCGGGATATCCCCTATCTATCCGTATTTT.

There are many counts of this clonotype. V usage is TRBV28 and J usage is TRBJ1-2; no definite D call. The CDR3 has 12 amino acids. V lost 5 bases, J lost 4 bases, and 8 bases lay in between. Germline assignment: CDR1 MDHEN and CDR2 SYDVKM. The CDR3 DNA reads as TGTGCCAGCAGTCCTCTGGGCTATGGCTACACCTTC. Translating it yields CASSPLGYGYTF.

This clonotype was counted at least ten times. The chain has TRBV27 and TRBJ1-4, with TRBD1 identical over 8 bases. The CDR3 runs 15 residues. Germline V gene data show CDR1 as MNHEY and CDR2 as SMNVEV (reference sequence). J was trimmed by 2 bases and V by 4 bases; bases with no gene match: 3. The CDR3 nucleotides read TGTGCCAGCAGTTCTACAGGGGGGACTAATGAAAAACTGTTTTTT. Its protein product is CASSSTGGTNEKLFF.